A selection of T cell receptor beta chains follows, all from one sample in a study of CD8 T cells in Susac syndrome. TCRdb called the immunoSEQ multiplex PCR reads again in MiXCR, with one record for every CDR3 protein. The sample holds some 190,000 distinct CDR3 sequences, about 94% seen once. The sequenced sample was CD4+ T cells from PBMCs. The receptors shown here come from a human donor in good health. The CDR3 runs from the conserved cysteine through the conserved F or W. A D gene is named only where the DNA matches it firmly. Clone size is stated in some rows and not others, as once, few, many or a class when expanded.

v_gene	abundance	d_gene	j_gene	CDR3aa	CDR3nt
TRBV3-1	.	.	TRBJ1-1	CASSQDRAEAFF	TGTGCCAGCAGCCAAGATCGGGCAGAAGCTTTCTTT
TRBV9	.	.	TRBJ2-2	CASSVGWKNTGELFF	TGTGCCAGCAGCGTAGGCTGGAAGAACACCGGGGAGCTGTTTTTT
TRBV12-3/TRBV12-4	once	.	TRBJ2-3	CASSLQGTTDTQYF	TGTGCCAGCAGTTTACAGGGGACCACAGATACGCAGTATTTT
TRBV15	.	TRBD2	TRBJ2-1	CATSRPGTSGRAEQFF	TGTGCCACCAGCAGACCTGGGACTAGCGGGAGGGCCGAGCAGTTCTTC
TRBV12-3/TRBV12-4	.	.	TRBJ2-2	CASSLKRTGELFF	TGTGCCAGCAGTTTAAAGCGAACCGGGGAGCTGTTTTTT
TRBV3-1	.	TRBD2	TRBJ2-1	CASSQGTVAGGFNEQFF	TGTGCCAGCAGCCAAGGCACCGTAGCGGGAGGGTTTAATGAGCAGTTCTTC
TRBV20-1	.	TRBD1	TRBJ1-1	CSAGTGRDTEAFF	TGCAGTGCAGGGACAGGTCGGGACACTGAAGCTTTCTTT
TRBV30	.	.	TRBJ2-7	CAWSIEGAYEQYF	TGTGCCTGGAGTATAGAGGGGGCCTACGAGCAGTACTTC
TRBV14	.	.	TRBJ2-3	CASSQDRVTQYF	TGTGCCAGCAGCCAAGATCGAGTTACGCAGTATTTT
TRBV3-1	.	.	TRBJ1-1	CASSQGTNEAFF	TGTGCCAGCAGCCAGGGAACGAATGAAGCTTTCTTT